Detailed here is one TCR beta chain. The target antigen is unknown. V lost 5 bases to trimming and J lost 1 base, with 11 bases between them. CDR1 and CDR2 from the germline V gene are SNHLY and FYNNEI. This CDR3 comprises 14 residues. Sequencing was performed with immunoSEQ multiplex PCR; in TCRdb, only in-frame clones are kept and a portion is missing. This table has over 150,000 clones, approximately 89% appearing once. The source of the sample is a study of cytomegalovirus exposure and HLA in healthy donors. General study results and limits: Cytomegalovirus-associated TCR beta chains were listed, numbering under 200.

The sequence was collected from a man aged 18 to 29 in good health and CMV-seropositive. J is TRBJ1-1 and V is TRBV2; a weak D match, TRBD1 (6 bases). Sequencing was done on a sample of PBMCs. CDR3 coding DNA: TGTGCCAGCAGTTTTTTGGGACAGAACACTGAAGCTTTCTTT. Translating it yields CASSFLGQNTEAFF.